These 30 T cell receptor beta chains came from one sample sequenced in a study of blood T cell repertoires in COVID-19. Clones were read by immunoSEQ multiplex PCR, and TCRdb kept only the in-frame ones, dropping some. The table records about 140,000 clones, approximately 80% of them present only once. The specimen was PBMCs or T cells enriched from blood (not recorded which). These receptors were collected from a man between 65 and 85 years old who had been exposed to COVID-19.

The CDR3 here is CASSPSLDRRGANVLTF. Here the CDR3 DNA reads TGTGCCAGTAGTCCCTCCTTGGACAGGCGGGGGGCCAACGTCCTGACTTTC. This chain connects TRBV19 to TRBJ2-6; 7 positions agree with TRBD1. The germline V gene encodes CDR1 LNHDA and CDR2 SQIVND (reference sequence). This CDR3 has 17 amino acids. V lost 5 bases, J lost 4 bases, and 11 bases stayed unmatched.

J is TRBJ2-7 and V is TRBV29-1, with a weak D call TRBD1 (5 bases). The CDR3 extends over 12 amino acids. Germline V gene data show CDR1 as SQVTM and CDR2 as ANQGSEA. Trimming left V 5 bases short and J 7 bases short, with 15 bases between. The CDR3, as DNA: TGCAGCGTTTTTGCCAGGGTGGGAGAGCAGTACTTC. Translating it yields CSVFARVGEQYF.

This clone was picked up one time. The chain has TRBV14 and TRBJ2-2, with 13 bases that match TRBD2. The CDR3 consists of 16 residues. The V gene's germline CDR1 is SGHDN and CDR2 FVKESK. V gave up 5 bases and J gave up 4 bases; unmatched junction bases: 4. The CDR3 sequence: CASSGGLAGVTGELFF. The CDR3 DNA reads as TGTGCCAGCAGCGGAGGACTAGCGGGAGTCACCGGGGAGCTGTTTTTT.

The V gene is TRBV9, the J gene TRBJ1-1; D is perhaps TRBD1 (5 bases). Trimming stripped 0 bases from V and 5 bases from J, with 11 bases between. This CDR3 is built from 14 residues. Germline CDR1 and CDR2: SGDLS and YYNGEE. CDR3 nucleotide sequence: TGTGCCAGCAGCGTAGTAACAGGTCCGACTGAAGCTTTCTTT. Residues: CASSVVTGPTEAFF.

This clone has only one observation. The gene calls are TRBV19 and TRBJ2-7; D is possibly TRBD1 (6 bases). Deletions cut 6 bases from V and 0 bases from J, with 18 bases between. The V gene's germline CDR1 is LNHDA and CDR2 SQIVND (reference sequence). This CDR3 comprises 16 residues. The CDR3 loop is CASRNPSGASSYEQYF. CDR3 bases: TGTGCCAGTAGGAATCCCTCAGGGGCCAGCTCCTACGAGCAGTACTTC.

The chain is built from TRBV6-5 and TRBJ2-7; TRBD2 agrees at 7 bases. V lost 0 bases, J lost 3 bases, and 8 bases stayed unmatched. This CDR3 region has 16 residues. Germline lookup yields CDR1 MNHEY and CDR2 SVGAGI. CDR3 protein: CASSYSPGGVNYEQYF. In nucleotides, the CDR3 is TGTGCCAGCAGTTACTCCCCGGGGGGAGTTAACTACGAGCAGTACTTC.

The J gene is TRBJ2-2, the V gene TRBV5-4; TRBD2 matches 10 bases. V was clipped by 4 bases and J by 4 bases; unmatched bases: 7. CDR3 size: 16 residues. The germline CDR1 and CDR2 sequences are SGHNT and YYREEE (reference sequence). CDR3 amino acids: CASSKSGGAVTGELFF. The CDR3 bases are TGTGCCAGCAGCAAGAGCGGGGGGGCGGTCACCGGGGAGCTGTTTTTT.

The CDR3 sequence: CASSPEGAERRETQYF. The CDR3 bases are TGTGCCAGCAGCCCGGAGGGGGCAGAGCGCCGCGAGACCCAGTACTTC. The chain links TRBV9 to TRBJ2-5, with D possibly matching TRBD1 (7 bases). Germline V gives CDR1 SGDLS, CDR2 YYNGEE. Trimming removed 4 bases at V and 5 bases at J, with 21 bases between. The CDR3 is 16 amino acids.

The chain has TRBV2 and TRBJ1-3; 7 nucleotides match TRBD1. V was pared by 9 bases and J by 5 bases, with 10 bases of the junction left unmatched. The CDR3 extends over 14 amino acids. The germline V gene encodes CDR1 SNHLY and CDR2 FYNNEI. The CDR3 region has the DNA TGTGCCAGTGGCGGGACAGTAATAAGAAACACCATATATTTT. It is translated as CASGGTVIRNTIYF.

The chain has TRBV14 and TRBJ2-1; D not resolved. The germline V and J ends were trimmed by 1 base and 8 bases, with 12 bases remaining between them. Germline lookup yields CDR1 SGHDN and CDR2 FVKESK. The CDR3 contains 14 residues. The CDR3 sequence is CASSQARLLDEQFF. CDR3 DNA: TGTGCCAGCAGCCAAGCTCGGTTGCTGGATGAGCAGTTCTTC.

This clone came up once. This rearrangement joins TRBV5-1 to TRBJ2-6; 9 bases map to TRBD1. Trimming removed 3 bases from V and 0 bases from J; junction bases left unmatched: 4. The CDR3 extends over 17 amino acids. Germline lookup yields CDR1 SGHRS and CDR2 YFSETQ. The CDR3 sequence: CASSSGQGSSGANVLTF. CDR3 coding DNA: TGCGCCAGCAGCTCGGGACAGGGAAGCTCTGGGGCCAACGTCCTGACTTTC. The complete variable domain, with remaining parts taken from reference TRBV5-1 and TRBJ2-6, reads KAGVTQTPRYLIKTRGQQVTLSCSPISGHRSVSWYQQTPGQGLQFLFEYFSETQRNKGNFPGRFSGRQFSNSRSEMNVSTLELGDSALYLCASSSGQGSSGANVLTFGAGSRLTVL.

V usage is TRBV12-3 or TRBV12-4 and J usage is TRBJ1-6; D is unclear. V was trimmed by 5 bases and J by 4 bases, leaving 3 bases between them. CDR3 length: 12 amino acids. The CDR3 nucleotides read TGTGCCAGCAGTCAGTATAATTCACCCCTCCACTTT. This codes for CASSQYNSPLHF.

The J gene is TRBJ1-3, the V gene TRBV19; TRBD1 is a possible D gene (5 bases). V lost 7 bases to trimming and J lost 0 bases, with 16 bases between them. CDR3 length: 16 residues. Germline values: CDR1 LNHDA, CDR2 SQIVND (reference sequence). The CDR3 loop reads CASNVMGPSSGNTIYF. Written as DNA, the CDR3 is TGTGCCAGTAACGTGATGGGGCCTAGCTCTGGAAACACCATATATTTT.

This chain joins TRBV5-1 and TRBJ1-2, with D possibly being TRBD1 (6 bases). CDR1 and CDR2 (germline): SGHRS, YFSETQ. The CDR3 contains 14 residues. V dropped 5 bases and J dropped 5 bases, with 16 bases sitting between them. CDR3 in amino acids: CASRPDPGEYGYTF. CDR3 DNA sequence: TGCGCCAGCAGACCCGACCCAGGGGAGTATGGCTACACCTTC.

This chain links TRBV13 with TRBJ2-7, with 10 bases matching TRBD1. This CDR3 has 16 residues. Germline-derived CDR1 and CDR2 are PRHDT and FYEKMQ (reference sequence). The V and J ends lost 5 bases and 2 bases, in that order; junction bases with no gene match: 9. The CDR3 is CASSVYGTGAAYEQYF. CDR3 sequence (DNA): TGTGCCAGCAGCGTATACGGGACAGGGGCTGCCTACGAGCAGTACTTC.

The J gene is TRBJ2-7, the V gene TRBV5-6, with 11 bases fitting TRBD2. This CDR3 has 14 residues. Germline V CDR1 and CDR2: SGHDT, YYEEEE. V gave up 2 bases and J gave up 3 bases; unmatched junction bases: 1. CDR3 in DNA: TGTGCCAGCAGCTTAGGGACTAGCGGCTACGAGCAGTACTTC. This codes for CASSLGTSGYEQYF.

This clone was detected a few times. The rearrangement links TRBV18 to TRBJ2-1, with D possibly TRBD1 on 5 matching bases. Looked up from germline, CDR1 is KGHSH and CDR2 is LQKENI. CDR3 size: 13 residues. V lost 5 bases and J lost 5, with 10 bases in between. Here the CDR3 reads CASSSQGNNEQFF. CDR3 nucleotides: TGTGCCAGCTCATCTCAGGGAAACAATGAGCAGTTCTTC.

CDR3 DNA: TGTGCCAGCAGCATGGACAGGGGGTCCTACAATGAGCAGTTCTTC. Its translation is CASSMDRGSYNEQFF. The V call is TRBV7-2, the J call TRBJ2-1, with 10 bases that match TRBD1. In germline, CDR1 is SGHTA, CDR2 FQGNSA. CDR3 size: 15 residues. After removal of 5 bases from V and 1 base from J, the junction contained 2 bases not matched to a gene.

V and J are TRBV5-5 and TRBJ1-5; TRBD1 aligns across 8 bases. The germline gives CDR1 SGHKS, CDR2 YYEKEE (reference sequence). V trimming: 1 base; J trimming: 4 bases; junction bases outside the gene matches: 1. CDR3 length: 14 residues. The CDR3 region is CASSLRQGNQPQHF. The CDR3 DNA follows: TGTGCCAGCAGCTTGAGACAGGGGAATCAGCCCCAGCATTTT.

The rearrangement joins TRBV24-1 to TRBJ2-1, with 7 bases identical to TRBD2. The germline V gene encodes CDR1 KGHDR and CDR2 SFDVKD. There are 15 residues in the CDR3. Trimming cost V 6 bases and J 8 bases; bases outside gene matches: 12. Here the CDR3 reads CATSPTSGAKHEQFF. CDR3 nucleotides: TGTGCCACCAGTCCGACGAGCGGGGCCAAACATGAGCAGTTCTTC.

The chain employs TRBV9 and TRBJ2-7; 7 nucleotides align to TRBD1. In germline, CDR1 is SGDLS, CDR2 YYNGEE. The CDR3 is 15 amino acids. The V segment lost 0 bases and the J segment 4 bases; nucleotides outside the gene matches: 7. The CDR3 spells CASSVATGQFYEQYF. The CDR3 nucleotides read TGTGCCAGCAGCGTAGCTACGGGACAGTTTTACGAGCAGTACTTC. Full variable domain (missing parts from reference TRBV9 and TRBJ2-7): DSGVTQTPKHLITATGQRVTLRCSPRSGDLSVYWYQQSLDQGLQFLIQYYNGEERAKGNILERFSAQQFPDLHSELNLSSLELGDSALYFCASSVATGQFYEQYFGPGTRLTVT.

The rearrangement links TRBV21-1 to TRBJ2-1; TRBD2 was called by the table and not checked on the DNA. TRBV21-1 is a listed pseudogene. The CDR3 runs to 16 residues. CDR3 in amino acids: CASSKVSGRTYNEQFF. The CDR3 DNA reads as TGTGCCAGCAGCAAGGTGAGCGGGAGAACTTACAATGAGCAGTTCTTC.

The DNA for the CDR3 is TGCGCCAGCAGCTTGGGCAGGGGGCGCGGAGATACGCAGTATTTT. This gives the protein CASSLGRGRGDTQYF. The V and J genes are TRBV5-1 and TRBJ2-3; TRBD1 agrees at 8 bases. This CDR3 is built from 15 residues. V gave up 0 bases and J gave up 5 bases; unmatched junction bases: 5. Germline V gives CDR1 SGHRS, CDR2 YFSETQ.

The V and J genes are TRBV19 and TRBJ2-1; 7 bases line up with TRBD2. Germline V lookup: CDR1 LNHDA, CDR2 SQIVND (reference sequence). This CDR3 has 16 residues. V trimming: 5 bases; J trimming: 0 bases; junction bases outside the gene matches: 7. CDR3 amino acids: CASSFQRGSSYNEQFF. Written as DNA, the CDR3 is TGTGCCAGTAGTTTTCAGCGGGGCAGCTCCTACAATGAGCAGTTCTTC.

V and J are TRBV28 and TRBJ1-1; TRBD1 agrees at 7 bases. The CDR3 has 14 amino acids. Germline V gene sequence: CDR1 MDHEN, CDR2 SYDVKM. Trimming took 5 bases from V and 6 from J; bases not matched to a gene: 9. The CDR3 sequence is CASSNRVQGPEAFF. CDR3 sequence (DNA): TGTGCCAGCAGTAATAGAGTACAGGGGCCTGAAGCTTTCTTT.

CDR3 sequence (DNA): TGTGCCAGCAGTGAAGGGGGTTCCGGGGACACTGAGCAGTTCTTC. This sequence encodes CASSEGGSGDTEQFF. This sequence joins TRBV25-1 and TRBJ2-1; the D gene is possibly TRBD1 (6 bases). Trimming pared 2 bases from V and 9 bases from J, leaving 17 bases between. The length of the CDR3 is 15 residues. Per the germline V gene, CDR1 is MGHDK and CDR2 is SYGVNS. Variable domain in full (rest from reference TRBV25-1 and TRBJ2-1): EADIYQTPRYLVIGTGKKITLECSQTMGHDKMYWYQQDPGMELHLIHYSYGVNSTEKGDLSSESTVSRIRTEHFPLTLESARPSHTSQYLCASSEGGSGDTEQFFGPGTRLTVL.

The chain is built from TRBV5-8 and TRBJ1-2, with D unresolved. Per the germline V gene, CDR1 is SGHTS and CDR2 is YDEGEE. CDR3 length equals 15 residues. V lost 1 base and J 0 bases, leaving 10 bases between the germline ends. For the CDR3, the DNA is TGTGCCAGCAGCTTGATGGCCGGGACTAACTATGGCTACACCTTC. It specifies CASSLMAGTNYGYTF.

V gene TRBV28 combines with J gene TRBJ2-3, with D perhaps matching TRBD1 (6 bases). CDR3 length: 16 amino acids. V was pared by 1 base and J by 3 bases, with 14 bases between. CDR1 MDHEN and CDR2 SYDVKM come from the germline V gene. The CDR3 spells CASSLFKGERTDTQYF. In DNA form, the CDR3 reads TGTGCCAGCAGTTTATTTAAGGGGGAACGGACAGATACGCAGTATTTT.

CDR3 nucleotide sequence: TGTGCCAGCAGGGGACAGGGGGGGTCCAACAATGAGCAGTTCTTC. Its translation: CASRGQGGSNNEQFF. The chain joins TRBV2 to TRBJ2-1, with TRBD1 matching 11 bases. This CDR3 is built from 15 residues. V lost 6 bases and J lost 5; bases outside the gene matches: 6. Germline assignment: CDR1 SNHLY and CDR2 FYNNEI. Filled out from reference TRBV2 and TRBJ2-1, the complete variable domain reads EPEVTQTPSHQVTQMGQEVILRCVPISNHLYFYWYRQILGQKVEFLVSFYNNEISEKSEIFDDQFSVERPDGSNFTLKIRSTKLEDSAMYFCASRGQGGSNNEQFFGPGTRLTVL.

V gene TRBV18 combines with J gene TRBJ1-1; 8 nucleotides align to TRBD1. Germline trimming cut 6 bases from V and 4 bases from J; bases unmatched to any gene: 10. CDR3 size: 15 residues. Germline V lookup: CDR1 KGHSH, CDR2 LQKENI. The CDR3 loop reads CASSRDRGWGTEAFF. CDR3 bases: TGTGCCAGCTCCCGCGACAGGGGATGGGGCACTGAAGCTTTCTTT.